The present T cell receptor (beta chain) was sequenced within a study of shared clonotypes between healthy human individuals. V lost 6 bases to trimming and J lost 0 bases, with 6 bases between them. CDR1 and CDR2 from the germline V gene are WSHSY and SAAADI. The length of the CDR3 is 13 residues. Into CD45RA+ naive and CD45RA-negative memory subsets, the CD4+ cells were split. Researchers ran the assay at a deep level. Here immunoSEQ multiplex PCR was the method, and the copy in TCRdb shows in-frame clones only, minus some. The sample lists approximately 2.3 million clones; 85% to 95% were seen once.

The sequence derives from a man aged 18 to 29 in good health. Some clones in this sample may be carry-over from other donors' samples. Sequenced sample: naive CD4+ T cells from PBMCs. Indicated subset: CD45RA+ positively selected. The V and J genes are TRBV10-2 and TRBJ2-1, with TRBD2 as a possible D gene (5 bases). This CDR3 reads CASRGSSYNEQFF. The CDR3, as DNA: TGCGCCAGCAGAGGGAGCTCCTACAATGAGCAGTTCTTC.